This T cell receptor beta chain stems from a study of blood T cell repertoires in COVID-19. In the study overall: Material from acute and convalescent COVID-19 was sourced from the United States, Italy and Spain. PBMCs, B-cell-depleted T cells, or T cells provided the cDNA or gDNA that made up the material.

Authors' analysis steps: The assay estimated nucleated cells by amplifying reference gene primers. Repertoires were generated with immunoSEQ multiplex PCR, while TCRdb's copy carries only in-frame clones and drops some. V and J calls and clone size are given by that table; D and trimming were obtained from the DNA. The table lists some 97,000 clones, roughly nine tenths of them singletons, with 1.7% in the top ten. CDR1 and CDR2 from the germline V gene are MNHEY and SVGAGI. Trimming shortened V by 5 bases and J by 1 base, and 15 bases separated the two germline ends. The CDR3 has 15 amino acids. The chain uses TRBV6-5 and TRBJ2-7, with D maybe TRBD2 (7 bases). The sequenced sample was peripheral blood. The clonotype was recovered from a man aged 60 to 69 with acute or convalescent COVID-19. CDR3 bases: TGTGCCAGCAGTCGGACAGTCGGGGGGTCCTACGAGCAGTACTTC. Encoded protein: CASSRTVGGSYEQYF.